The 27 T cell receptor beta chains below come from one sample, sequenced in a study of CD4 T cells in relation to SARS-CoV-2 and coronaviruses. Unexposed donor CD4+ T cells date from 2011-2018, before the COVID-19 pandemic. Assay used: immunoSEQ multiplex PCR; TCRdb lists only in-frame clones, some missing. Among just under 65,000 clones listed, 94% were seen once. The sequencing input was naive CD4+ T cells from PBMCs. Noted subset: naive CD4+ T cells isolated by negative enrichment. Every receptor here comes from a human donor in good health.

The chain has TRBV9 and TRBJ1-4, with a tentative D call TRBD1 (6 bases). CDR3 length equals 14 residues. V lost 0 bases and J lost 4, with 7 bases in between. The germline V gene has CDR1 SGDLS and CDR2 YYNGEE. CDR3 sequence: CASSVGRGNEKLFF. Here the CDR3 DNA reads TGTGCCAGCAGCGTAGGCAGGGGTAATGAAAAACTGTTTTTT. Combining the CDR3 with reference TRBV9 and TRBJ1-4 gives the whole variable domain DSGVTQTPKHLITATGQRVTLRCSPRSGDLSVYWYQQSLDQGLQFLIQYYNGEERAKGNILERFSAQQFPDLHSELNLSSLELGDSALYFCASSVGRGNEKLFFGSGTQLSVL.

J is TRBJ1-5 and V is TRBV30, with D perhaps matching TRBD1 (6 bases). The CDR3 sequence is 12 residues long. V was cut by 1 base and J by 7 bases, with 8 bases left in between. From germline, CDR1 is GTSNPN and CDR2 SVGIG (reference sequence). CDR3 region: CAWSAQGQPQHF. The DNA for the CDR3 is TGTGCCTGGAGTGCTCAGGGGCAGCCCCAGCATTTT.

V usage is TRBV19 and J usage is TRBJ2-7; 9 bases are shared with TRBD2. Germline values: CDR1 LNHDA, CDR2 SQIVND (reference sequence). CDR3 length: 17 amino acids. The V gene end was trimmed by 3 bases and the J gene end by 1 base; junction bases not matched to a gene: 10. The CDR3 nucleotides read TGTGCCAGTAGTATCGCCTCTAGCGGGACTGTTTCCTACGAGCAGTACTTC. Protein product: CASSIASSGTVSYEQYF.

The CDR3, as DNA: TGCAGTGCTAGTGTGAGGACCTACGAGCAGTACTTC. It encodes CSASVRTYEQYF. The rearrangement links TRBV20-1 to TRBJ2-7; no clear D gene. Per germline, CDR1 DFQATT and CDR2 SNEGSKA (reference sequence). Trimming took off 3 bases at V and 2 bases at J, with 8 bases between the two ends. The CDR3 covers 12 residues.

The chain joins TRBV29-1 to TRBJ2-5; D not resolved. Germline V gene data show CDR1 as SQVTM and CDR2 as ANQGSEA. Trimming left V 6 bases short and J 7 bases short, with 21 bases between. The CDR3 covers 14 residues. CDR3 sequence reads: CSVSSPGFSGTQYF. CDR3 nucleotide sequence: TGCAGCGTCTCCTCCCCCGGGTTCTCGGGGACCCAGTACTTC.

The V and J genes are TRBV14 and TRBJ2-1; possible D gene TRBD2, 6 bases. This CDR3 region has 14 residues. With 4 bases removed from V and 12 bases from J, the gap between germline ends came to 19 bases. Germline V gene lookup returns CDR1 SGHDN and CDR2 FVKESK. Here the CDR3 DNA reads TGTGCCAGCAGCCCAACGGGGGTGCTTTTTGGGCAGTTCTTC. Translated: CASSPTGVLFGQFF.

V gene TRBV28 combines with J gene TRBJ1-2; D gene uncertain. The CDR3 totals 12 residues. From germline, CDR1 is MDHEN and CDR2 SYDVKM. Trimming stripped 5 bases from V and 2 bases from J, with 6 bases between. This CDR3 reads CASSTTNYGYTF. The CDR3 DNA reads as TGTGCCAGCAGTACCACAAACTATGGCTACACCTTC.

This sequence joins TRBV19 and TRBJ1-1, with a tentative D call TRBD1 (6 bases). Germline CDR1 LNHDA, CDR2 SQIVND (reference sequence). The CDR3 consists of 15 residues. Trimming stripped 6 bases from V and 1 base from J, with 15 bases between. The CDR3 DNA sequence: TGTGCCAGTAGGGATACAGGGCCGTCGAACACTGAAGCTTTCTTT. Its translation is CASRDTGPSNTEAFF.

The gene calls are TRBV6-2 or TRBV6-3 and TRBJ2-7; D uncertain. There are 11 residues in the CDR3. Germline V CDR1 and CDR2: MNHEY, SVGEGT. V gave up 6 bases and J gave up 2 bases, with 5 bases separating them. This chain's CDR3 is CASSNTYEQYF. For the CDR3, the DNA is TGTGCCAGCAGCAACACCTACGAGCAGTACTTC.

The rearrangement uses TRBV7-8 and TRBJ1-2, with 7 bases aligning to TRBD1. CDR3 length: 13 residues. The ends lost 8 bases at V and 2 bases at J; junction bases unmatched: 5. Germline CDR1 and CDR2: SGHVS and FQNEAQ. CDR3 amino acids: CASGQEPNYGYTF. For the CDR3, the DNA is TGTGCCAGCGGACAGGAGCCCAACTATGGCTACACCTTC.

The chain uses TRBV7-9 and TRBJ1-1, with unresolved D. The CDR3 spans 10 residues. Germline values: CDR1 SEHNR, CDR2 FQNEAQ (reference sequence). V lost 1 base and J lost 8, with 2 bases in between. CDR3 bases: TGTGCCAGCAGCTTAGTGGAAGCTTTCTTT. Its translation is CASSLVEAFF.

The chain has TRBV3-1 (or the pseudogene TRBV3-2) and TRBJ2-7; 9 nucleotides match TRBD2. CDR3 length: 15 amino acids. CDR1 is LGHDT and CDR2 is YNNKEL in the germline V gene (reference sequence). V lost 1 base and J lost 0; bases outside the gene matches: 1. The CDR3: CASSQAAGGSYEQYF. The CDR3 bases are TGTGCCAGCAGCCAAGCAGCGGGAGGCTCCTACGAGCAGTACTTC.

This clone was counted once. The CDR3 spells CASSPPQGWETQYF. CDR3 sequence (DNA): TGTGCCAGCTCACCACCGCAGGGCTGGGAGACCCAGTACTTC. The chain is built from TRBV18 and TRBJ2-5; maybe TRBD1 (5 bases). Trimming stripped 0 bases from V and 5 bases from J, with 10 bases between. Looked up from germline, CDR1 is KGHSH and CDR2 is LQKENI. The CDR3 is made up of 14 amino acids.

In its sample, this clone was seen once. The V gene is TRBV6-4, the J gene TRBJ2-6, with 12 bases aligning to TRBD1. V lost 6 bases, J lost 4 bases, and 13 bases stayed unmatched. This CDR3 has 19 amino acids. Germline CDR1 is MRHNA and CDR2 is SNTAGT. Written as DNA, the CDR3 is TGTGCCAGCAGCGGCAATCCGGGACAGGGGGCAGCAGGGGCCAACGTCCTGACTTTC. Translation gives CASSGNPGQGAAGANVLTF.

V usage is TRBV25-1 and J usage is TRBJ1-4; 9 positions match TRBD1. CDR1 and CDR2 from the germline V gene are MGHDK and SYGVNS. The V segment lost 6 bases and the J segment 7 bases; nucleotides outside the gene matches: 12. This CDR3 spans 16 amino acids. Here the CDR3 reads CASRPGQGVGGEKLFF. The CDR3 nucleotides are TGTGCCAGCAGACCGGGACAGGGTGTAGGTGGTGAAAAACTGTTTTTT.

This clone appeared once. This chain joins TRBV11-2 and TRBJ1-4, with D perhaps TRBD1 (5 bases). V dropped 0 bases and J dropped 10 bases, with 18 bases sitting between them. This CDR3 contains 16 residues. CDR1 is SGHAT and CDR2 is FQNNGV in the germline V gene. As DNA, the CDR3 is TGTGCCAGCAGCTTAGATCTAGGTGGGGCGAGAGGAAAACTGTTTTTT. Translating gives CASSLDLGGARGKLFF.

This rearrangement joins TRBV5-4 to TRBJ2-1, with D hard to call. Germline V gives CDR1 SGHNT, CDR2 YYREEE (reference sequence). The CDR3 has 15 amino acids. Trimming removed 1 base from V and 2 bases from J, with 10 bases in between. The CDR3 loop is CASSLNPNAYNEQFF. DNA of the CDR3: TGTGCCAGCAGCTTGAACCCAAATGCCTACAATGAGCAGTTCTTC.

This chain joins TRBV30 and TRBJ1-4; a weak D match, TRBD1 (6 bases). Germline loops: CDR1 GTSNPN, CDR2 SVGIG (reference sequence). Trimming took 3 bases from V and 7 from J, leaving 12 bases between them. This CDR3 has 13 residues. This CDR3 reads CAWSRGGGEKLFF. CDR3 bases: TGTGCCTGGAGCCGGGGGGGCGGTGAAAAACTGTTTTTT.

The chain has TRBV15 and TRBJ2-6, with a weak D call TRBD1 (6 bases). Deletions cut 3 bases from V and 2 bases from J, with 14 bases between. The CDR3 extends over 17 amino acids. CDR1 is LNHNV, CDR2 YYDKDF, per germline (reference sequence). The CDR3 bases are TGTGCCACCAGCAGGACAGGATCCCTGGCTGGGGCCAACGTCCTGACTTTC. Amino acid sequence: CATSRTGSLAGANVLTF.

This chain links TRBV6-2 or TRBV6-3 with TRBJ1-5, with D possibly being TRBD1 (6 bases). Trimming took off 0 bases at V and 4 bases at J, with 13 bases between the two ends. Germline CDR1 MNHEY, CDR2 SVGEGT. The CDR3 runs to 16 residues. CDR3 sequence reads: CASSYSTGGLNQPQHF. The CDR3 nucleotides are TGTGCCAGCAGTTACTCGACCGGGGGCCTTAATCAGCCCCAGCATTTT.

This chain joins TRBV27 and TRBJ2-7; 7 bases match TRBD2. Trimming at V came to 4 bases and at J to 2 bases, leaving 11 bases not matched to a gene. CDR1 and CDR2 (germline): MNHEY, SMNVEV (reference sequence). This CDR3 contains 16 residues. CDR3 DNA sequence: TGTGCCAGCAGTTCCCTATCTAGCGGCCGACCCTACGAGCAGTACTTC. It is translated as CASSSLSSGRPYEQYF.

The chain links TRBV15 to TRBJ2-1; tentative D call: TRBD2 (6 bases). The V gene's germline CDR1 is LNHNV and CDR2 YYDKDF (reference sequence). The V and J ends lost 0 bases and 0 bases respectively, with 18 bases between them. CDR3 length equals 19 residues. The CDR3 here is CATSRDKGLHGSSYNEQFF. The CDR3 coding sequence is TGTGCCACCAGCAGAGATAAAGGATTGCACGGGAGCTCCTACAATGAGCAGTTCTTC.

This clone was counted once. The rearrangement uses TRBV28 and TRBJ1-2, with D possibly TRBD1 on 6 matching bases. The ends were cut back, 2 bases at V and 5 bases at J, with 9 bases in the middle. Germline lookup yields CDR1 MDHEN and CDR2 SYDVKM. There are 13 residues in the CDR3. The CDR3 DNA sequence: TGTGCCAGCAGTTTAACAGGGTGGTATGGCTACACCTTC. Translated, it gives CASSLTGWYGYTF.

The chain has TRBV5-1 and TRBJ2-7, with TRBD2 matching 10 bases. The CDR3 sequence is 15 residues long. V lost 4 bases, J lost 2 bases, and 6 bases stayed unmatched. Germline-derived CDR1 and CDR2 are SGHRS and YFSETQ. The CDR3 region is CASSPAGLAAYEQYF. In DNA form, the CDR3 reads TGCGCCAGCAGCCCCGCCGGACTAGCGGCCTACGAGCAGTACTTC.

The CDR3 here is CASRIQGDTQYF. CDR3 coding DNA: TGTGCCAGCAGAATCCAGGGGGATACGCAGTATTTT. The V gene is TRBV12-3 or TRBV12-4, the J gene TRBJ2-3; D perhaps matches TRBD1 (6 bases). The CDR3 totals 12 residues. V lost 6 bases and J 6 bases, leaving 10 bases between the germline ends.

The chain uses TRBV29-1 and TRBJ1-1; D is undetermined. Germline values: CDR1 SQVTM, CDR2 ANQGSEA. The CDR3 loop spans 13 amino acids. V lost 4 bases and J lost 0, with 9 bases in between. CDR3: CSVAAGLNTEAFF. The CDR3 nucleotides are TGCAGCGTTGCCGCAGGTTTGAACACTGAAGCTTTCTTT.

CDR3 amino acids: CASSNRDVGGEQFF. CDR3 nucleotide sequence: TGTGCCAGCAGTAACCGGGATGTTGGGGGTGAGCAGTTCTTC. This chain links TRBV27 with TRBJ2-1; perhaps D is TRBD1 or TRBD2 (5 bases each). Trimming took 5 bases from V and 9 from J, leaving 17 bases between them. The CDR3 consists of 14 residues. Germline CDR1 and CDR2: MNHEY and SMNVEV (reference sequence).